This paragraph covers one T cell receptor (beta chain) sequence. The data belong to a study of cytomegalovirus exposure and HLA in healthy donors. In the PCR, 60 Vbeta and 13 Jbeta primers were used. Profiling relied on immunoSEQ multiplex PCR, and the TCRdb table lists in-frame clones only, not all of them. The sample lists fewer than 110,000 clones; more than 70% were seen once. Germline V gene lookup returns CDR1 SQVTM and CDR2 ANQGSEA. With 7 bases removed from V and 7 bases from J, the gap between germline ends came to 14 bases. This CDR3 is 12 amino acids long. The TCR sequence derives from a man under 40 in good health and CMV-seronegative. The chain combines TRBV29-1 with TRBJ1-5, with a weak D call TRBD1 (6 bases). The material sequenced was PBMCs. The CDR3 region has the DNA TGCAGCGCCGGTAGTCAGGGGCAGCCCCAGCATTTT. Translation gives CSAGSQGQPQHF.